Following are 23 T cell receptor beta chains from one sample sequenced in a study of OX40 agonist ivuxolimab in advanced cancers. Profiled with immunoSEQ multiplex PCR; TCRdb holds only in-frame clones, not every one. This table has 50,000 to 85,000 clones, 87% appearing once. Sequencing was performed on CD4+ or CD8+ T cells sorted from blood, taken in a trial of the OX40 agonist ivuxolimab. These receptors were obtained from an adult with an advanced solid tumor such as melanoma, head and neck, liver or kidney cancer.

By share, this clone counts as medium-sized. J is TRBJ2-7 and V is TRBV2; the match to TRBD2 covers 8 bases. After removal of 7 bases from V and 4 bases from J, the junction contained 12 bases not matched to a gene. Germline CDR1 and CDR2: SNHLY and FYNNEI. The CDR3 totals 15 residues. The CDR3: CASIAGGGGRYEQYF. In nucleotides, the CDR3 is TGTGCCAGCATCGCGGGAGGCGGGGGGCGGTACGAGCAGTACTTC.

The chain combines TRBV5-8 with TRBJ1-6, with 11 positions matching TRBD1. Germline V gene data show CDR1 as SGHTS and CDR2 as YDEGEE. The CDR3 has 17 residues. The J segment lost 10 bases and the V segment lost 0 bases, leaving 9 bases of the junction unmatched. The CDR3 region is CASSLARGTGGRSPLHF. CDR3 nucleotides: TGTGCCAGCAGCTTGGCCCGCGGGACAGGGGGACGATCACCCCTCCACTTT.

A single count supports this clone. This chain joins TRBV27 and TRBJ2-3; D might be TRBD1 or TRBD2, each matching 5 bases. CDR1 MNHEY and CDR2 SMNVEV come from the germline V gene (reference sequence). This CDR3 contains 14 residues. Trimming took off 1 base at V and 4 bases at J, with 9 bases between the two ends. The CDR3 nucleotides read TGTGCCAGCAGTTTATTGGTGGGGGCAGATACGCAGTATTTT. Its protein product is CASSLLVGADTQYF.

The rearrangement links TRBV5-4 to TRBJ2-5; 8 positions agree with TRBD2. Germline V gene lookup returns CDR1 SGHNT and CDR2 YYREEE (reference sequence). V gave up 4 bases and J gave up 5 bases; unmatched junction bases: 7. The CDR3 contains 14 residues. The CDR3 loop reads CASSPSGGRETQYF. The CDR3 nucleotides read TGTGCCAGCAGCCCCTCGGGAGGGCGGGAGACCCAGTACTTC.

V and J are TRBV5-1 and TRBJ1-1; 7 bases are a match to TRBD1. V dropped 6 bases and J dropped 3; count of bases not matched to a gene: 11. This CDR3 is built from 15 residues. Per germline, CDR1 SGHRS and CDR2 YFSETQ. This CDR3 reads CASIRGGTADTEAFF. Here the CDR3 DNA reads TGCGCCAGCATCCGCGGCGGGACAGCTGACACTGAAGCTTTCTTT.

This chain connects TRBV5-6 to TRBJ2-2, with D possibly being TRBD2 (6 bases). The CDR3 is 17 amino acids. Between the trimmed V and J ends, which lost 2 bases and 5 bases, there was a span of 19 bases. The germline gives CDR1 SGHDT, CDR2 YYEEEE. The DNA for the CDR3 is TGTGCCAGCAGCTTTACTACTAGCTCGGCGTCTACCGGGGAGCTGTTTTTT. It translates to CASSFTTSSASTGELFF. Complete variable domain (other parts from reference TRBV5-6 and TRBJ2-2): DAGVTQSPTHLIKTRGQQVTLRCSPKSGHDTVSWYQQALGQGPQFIFQYYEEEERQRGNFPDRFSGHQFPNYSSELNVNALLLGDSALYLCASSFTTSSASTGELFFGEGSRLTVL.

The rearrangement uses TRBV15 and TRBJ2-7; possible D gene TRBD1, 6 bases. Looked up from germline, CDR1 is LNHNV and CDR2 is YYDKDF (reference sequence). V dropped 2 bases and J dropped 3 bases, with 14 bases sitting between them. The CDR3 totals 15 residues. CDR3 region: CATSRLQGGVYEQYF. CDR3 sequence (DNA): TGTGCCACCAGCAGATTACAGGGTGGGGTCTACGAGCAGTACTTC.

This chain connects TRBV19 to TRBJ2-1; 7 bases fit TRBD1. The germline gives CDR1 LNHDA, CDR2 SQIVND (reference sequence). Losses at the gene ends were 11 bases for V and 4 bases for J; bases not matched to a gene: 8. The CDR3 length is 13 residues. The CDR3, as DNA: TGTGCCGTTGCGAAACAGGGGTACAATGAGCAGTTCTTC. Its translation is CAVAKQGYNEQFF.

This chain joins TRBV19 and TRBJ2-1, with 12 bases fitting TRBD2. J was trimmed by 5 bases and V by 4 bases; bases with no gene match: 6. Germline values: CDR1 LNHDA, CDR2 SQIVND (reference sequence). This CDR3 spans 16 amino acids. CDR3 in DNA: TGTGCCAGTAGTAACAGACTAGCGGGAGCAAACAATGAGCAGTTCTTC. Translating it yields CASSNRLAGANNEQFF.

DNA of the CDR3: TGTGCCTGGAGTTCGCTAGCGGGAGGGCCGAACTACGAGCAGTACTTC. It codes for CAWSSLAGGPNYEQYF. The chain employs TRBV30 and TRBJ2-7, with 12 bases that match TRBD2. V gave up 2 bases and J gave up 3 bases; unmatched junction bases: 8. CDR1 and CDR2 (germline): GTSNPN, SVGIG (reference sequence). The CDR3 consists of 16 residues.

The chain is built from TRBV19 and TRBJ2-2; weak D call: TRBD1 (5 bases). The V gene's germline CDR1 is LNHDA and CDR2 SQIVND (reference sequence). There are 14 residues in the CDR3. The V and J ends lost 6 bases and 5 bases respectively, with 13 bases between them. The CDR3 loop reads CASRGRERTGELFF. Here the CDR3 DNA reads TGTGCCAGTAGAGGCAGGGAAAGGACCGGGGAGCTGTTTTTT. The variable domain in full, with the rest retrieved from reference TRBV19 and TRBJ2-2, is DGGITQSPKYLFRKEGQNVTLSCEQNLNHDAMYWYRQDPGQGLRLIYYSQIVNDFQKGDIAEGYSVSREKKESFPLTVTSAQKNPTAFYLCASRGRERTGELFFGEGSRLTVL.

This chain connects TRBV6-4 to TRBJ2-2; TRBD1 might be the D (6 bases). V lost 2 bases and J 5 bases, leaving 15 bases between the germline ends. CDR3 size: 16 residues. Germline loops: CDR1 MRHNA, CDR2 SNTAGT. The DNA for the CDR3 is TGTGCCAGCAGTGACCAGGGGAGACTGGGTACCGGGGAGCTGTTTTTT. This codes for CASSDQGRLGTGELFF.

The chain carries TRBV27 and TRBJ1-1; a weak D match, TRBD1 (5 bases). V was clipped by 3 bases and J by 0 bases, with 11 bases between them. This CDR3 spans 15 amino acids. CDR1 and CDR2 (germline): MNHEY, SMNVEV (reference sequence). As DNA, the CDR3 is TGTGCCAGCAGTTTGGTCGGGGGATTGAACACTGAAGCTTTCTTT. This gives the protein CASSLVGGLNTEAFF.

In its sample, this clone was seen once. The chain combines TRBV4-1 with TRBJ2-7, with D uncertain. CDR3 length: 19 amino acids. From germline, CDR1 is MGHRA and CDR2 YSYEKL. Between the trimmed V and J ends, which lost 4 bases and 2 bases, there was a span of 27 bases. This chain's CDR3 is CASSPLIIVRGPSPYEQYF. For the CDR3, the DNA is TGCGCCAGCAGCCCCCTAATTATAGTGAGAGGTCCTTCGCCCTACGAGCAGTACTTC.

This sequence joins TRBV5-1 and TRBJ2-5, with D perhaps matching TRBD1 or TRBD2 (7 bases each). CDR1 is SGHRS, CDR2 YFSETQ, per germline. CDR3 size: 16 residues. V lost 4 bases and J lost 1, with 17 bases in between. CDR3 region: CASSQRKRDSQETQYF. The CDR3 DNA sequence: TGCGCCAGCAGCCAGAGGAAGCGGGACAGCCAAGAGACCCAGTACTTC.

The V gene is TRBV15, the J gene TRBJ2-7; D remains unclear. Per germline, CDR1 LNHNV and CDR2 YYDKDF (reference sequence). Trimming cost V 1 base and J 0 bases, with 1 base left between them. CDR3 length: 12 amino acids. For the CDR3, the DNA is TGTGCCACCAGCAGAGCCTCCTACGAGCAGTACTTC. Translating it yields CATSRASYEQYF.

The chain joins TRBV19 to TRBJ2-1, with a weak D call TRBD2 (6 bases). CDR1 and CDR2 from the germline V gene are LNHDA and SQIVND (reference sequence). V lost 1 base and J lost 2, with 9 bases in between. This CDR3 region has 15 residues. CDR3 protein: CASSIVTGAYNEQFF. Written as DNA, the CDR3 is TGTGCCAGTAGTATAGTTACGGGGGCCTACAATGAGCAGTTCTTC.

This clone was detected only once. This sequence joins TRBV5-4 and TRBJ2-2; D gene unclear. CDR3 length equals 13 residues. The V gene lost 5 bases and the J gene lost 1 base, with 6 bases spanning the gap. Germline V lookup: CDR1 SGHNT, CDR2 YYREEE (reference sequence). The DNA of the CDR3 is TGTGCCAGCAGTGGCGGGAACACCGGGGAGCTGTTTTTT. This gives the protein CASSGGNTGELFF.

The chain links TRBV6-1 to TRBJ1-1; perhaps TRBD1 as D (5 bases). V dropped 7 bases and J dropped 6 bases, with 18 bases sitting between them. The germline CDR1 and CDR2 sequences are MNHNS and SASEGT. This CDR3 spans 14 amino acids. The CDR3 DNA reads TGTGCCAGCAAAGCCGAAGGGGTAATCGCTGAAGCTTTCTTT. Protein: CASKAEGVIAEAFF.

This clone has a single count. The V call is TRBV7-2, the J call TRBJ2-2; D is unclear. The CDR3 is made up of 16 amino acids. V gave up 2 bases and J gave up 5 bases, with 15 bases separating them. From germline, CDR1 is SGHTA and CDR2 FQGNSA. The CDR3 DNA reads as TGTGCCAGCAGCTTAATGGCAGGCCCCTCGACCGGGGAGCTGTTTTTT. This codes for CASSLMAGPSTGELFF.

V usage is TRBV7-2 and J usage is TRBJ1-5; D possibly corresponds to TRBD1 (6 bases). The germline V gene encodes CDR1 SGHTA and CDR2 FQGNSA. This CDR3 contains 15 residues. Trimming took 3 bases from V and 2 from J, leaving 11 bases between them. Here the CDR3 reads CASSFQGWGNQPQHF. The DNA for the CDR3 is TGTGCCAGCAGCTTTCAGGGGTGGGGCAATCAGCCCCAGCATTTT. Together with reference TRBV7-2 and TRBJ1-5, the CDR3 gives the full variable domain: GAGVSQSPSNKVTEKGKDVELRCDPISGHTALYWYRQSLGQGLEFLIYFQGNSAPDKSGLPSDRFSAERTGGSVSTLTIQRTQQEDSAVYLCASSFQGWGNQPQHFGDGTRLSIL.

The V call is TRBV18, the J call TRBJ1-3; D not certain. Germline V CDR1 and CDR2: KGHSH, LQKENI. The CDR3 runs 14 residues. Trimming cost V 4 bases and J 1 base, with 8 bases left between them. The CDR3 sequence is CASSLTESGNTIYF. Written as DNA, the CDR3 is TGTGCCAGCTCACTGACGGAATCTGGAAACACCATATATTTT.

CDR3 DNA: TGTGCCAGCAGTTTATGGACAGGGAGCTCCTATAATTCACCCCTCCACTTT. This encodes CASSLWTGSSYNSPLHF. V and J are TRBV28 and TRBJ1-6; 7 bases are a match to TRBD1. CDR3 length: 17 residues. Germline assignment: CDR1 MDHEN and CDR2 SYDVKM. The V and J ends lost 0 bases and 0 bases, in that order; junction bases with no gene match: 2.